The next 8 T cell receptor beta chains were all read from a single sample in a study of identical twins. Each CDR3 protein is one row after TCRdb ran MiXCR on the 5' RACE reads. The table lists 520,000 or so distinct CDR3 sequences, roughly a fifth of them singletons. The same data also went into a second study, on T cells expressing NK-cell markers.

Material: CD4+ T cells sorted from blood. These receptor sequences come from a woman aged 18-30 years in good health.

The DNA of the CDR3 is TGTGCCAGCTCACCACGCCAGGGAGAAAAACTGTTTTTT. It specifies CASSPRQGEKLFF. This chain links TRBV18 with TRBJ1-4, with D possibly TRBD1 on 5 matching bases. V was pared by 1 base and J by 8 bases, with 8 bases between. This CDR3 is 13 amino acids long. CDR1 and CDR2 from the germline V gene are KGHSH and LQKENI.

Ten or more counts support this clonotype. V gene TRBV29-1 combines with J gene TRBJ1-1; the match to TRBD1 covers 7 bases. The germline gives CDR1 SQVTM, CDR2 ANQGSEA. The CDR3 length is 13 residues. After removal of 6 bases from V and 5 bases from J, the junction contained 9 bases not matched to a gene. The CDR3 DNA is TGCAGCGTCAGACAGGGAAGTAATACTGAAGCTTTCTTT. It encodes CSVRQGSNTEAFF.

In this sample, this clonotype turned up a few times. V is TRBV6-2 or TRBV6-3 and J is TRBJ2-5; 7 nucleotides agree with TRBD2. CDR3 size: 16 residues. J gave up 5 bases and V 2 bases, and 11 bases lay outside the gene matches. Germline lookup yields CDR1 MNHEY and CDR2 SVGEGT. Written as DNA, the CDR3 is TGTGCCAGCAGTTACGGCTCTAGCGGATTGAGGGAGACCCAGTACTTC. It yields the protein CASSYGSSGLRETQYF.

There are many counts of this clonotype. V and J are TRBV7-9 and TRBJ1-2; TRBD1 is a possible D gene (5 bases). The CDR3 consists of 14 residues. Trimming stripped 5 bases from V and 5 bases from J, with 15 bases between. CDR1 and CDR2 (germline): SEHNR, FQNEAQ (reference sequence). The CDR3 DNA reads TGTGCCAGCAGCAGAACAGGTTTGGAGTATGGCTACACCTTC. Translating it yields CASSRTGLEYGYTF.

This clonotype was picked up a small number of times. This chain uses TRBV3-1 with TRBJ2-7; D uncertain. Trimming shortened V by 4 bases and J by 12 bases, and 16 bases separated the two germline ends. CDR1 and CDR2 (germline): LGHDT, YNNKEL (reference sequence). The CDR3 is 12 amino acids. CDR3 DNA sequence: TGTGCCAGCAGCCTCCCTGGCGGTGCGAGGTACTTC. It yields the protein CASSLPGGARYF.

The J gene is TRBJ1-1, the V gene TRBV10-3; D is unresolved. Trimming removed 7 bases at V and 0 bases at J, with 12 bases between. The CDR3 is 14 residues long. Germline CDR1 is ENHRY and CDR2 is SYGVKD. CDR3 amino acids: CAITQTDMNTEAFF. The CDR3 coding sequence is TGTGCCATCACGCAGACCGACATGAACACTGAAGCTTTCTTT.

The rearrangement joins TRBV9 to TRBJ2-3; no clear D. CDR3 size: 16 residues. Looked up from germline, CDR1 is SGDLS and CDR2 is YYNGEE. The ends were cut back, 1 base at V and 0 bases at J, with 12 bases in the middle. The DNA for the CDR3 is TGTGCCAGCAGCGTAAGGCGAGCGACTAGCACAGATACGCAGTATTTT. Its protein is CASSVRRATSTDTQYF. The full variable domain, with the rest looked up from reference TRBV9 and TRBJ2-3, is DSGVTQTPKHLITATGQRVTLRCSPRSGDLSVYWYQQSLDQGLQFLIQYYNGEERAKGNILERFSAQQFPDLHSELNLSSLELGDSALYFCASSVRRATSTDTQYFGPGTRLTVL.

The gene calls are TRBV20-1 and TRBJ2-5; maybe TRBD2 (6 bases). The CDR3 is made up of 14 amino acids. Trimming left V 0 bases short and J 5 bases short, with 13 bases between. The germline gives CDR1 DFQATT, CDR2 SNEGSKA (reference sequence). This CDR3 reads CSARDSLARETQYF. DNA for the CDR3: TGCAGTGCTAGAGATTCCCTAGCGAGGGAGACCCAGTACTTC.